These T cell receptor beta chains were read from a single sample in a study of T cell clones after liver transplantation. The method was immunoSEQ multiplex PCR; TCRdb's version includes in-frame clones alone and lacks a portion of them. The sample has 55,000 to 75,000 clones; 70% are singletons. The material sequenced was CD4+ T cells from blood, taken at the roughly 15-month timepoint. All receptors come from a human patient who received a liver transplant. Some of these T cells may belong to the graft donor. Both conserved end residues are part of each CDR3. D genes are given only for firm matches. Size is omitted from some rows. Given values are once, few, many or a class for expanded clones.

v_gene	j_gene	abundance	d_gene	CDR3nt	CDR3aa
TRBV5-3	TRBJ1-2	many	.	TGTGCCAGAAGCTCCGGACGGTCCGGGGCCTATGGCTACACCTTC	CARSSGRSGAYGYTF
TRBV6-5	TRBJ1-2	.	.	TGTGCCAGCAGTTACTCCGCAGGAATTAACTATGGCTACACCTTC	CASSYSAGINYGYTF
TRBV19	TRBJ2-3	.	.	TGTGCCAGTAGTATAGGGCTTGCAGATACGCAGTATTTT	CASSIGLADTQYF
TRBV27	TRBJ2-3	once	TRBD2	TGTGCCAGCAGTCCGAATACCCCTAGCGGGAGTGGTACAGATACGCAGTATTTT	CASSPNTPSGSGTDTQYF
TRBV28	TRBJ1-1	.	TRBD1	TGTGCCAGCAGTCTACCGGGACAGTTGAACACTGAAGCTTTCTTT	CASSLPGQLNTEAFF
TRBV6-5	TRBJ2-6	.	.	TGTGCCAGCAGTTACCAACTACCTGGGGCCAACGTCCTGACTTTC	CASSYQLPGANVLTF
TRBV9	TRBJ1-2	medium-sized	.	TGTGCCAGCAGCGGGGACGGAAACTATGGCTACACCTTC	CASSGDGNYGYTF
TRBV11-3	TRBJ2-4	.	.	TGTGCCAGCAGCTTAGTCACCGGGAACCTCGTCAGCATTCAGTACTTC	CASSLVTGNLVSIQYF
TRBV6-6	TRBJ1-6	.	TRBD1	TGTGCCAGCAGTCTAGGGACAGGCGGAAATTCACCCCTCCACTTT	CASSLGTGGNSPLHF
TRBV28	TRBJ1-2	.	TRBD1	TGTGCCAGCAGCCGCGGACAGGCGCGCTATGGCTACACCTTC	CASSRGQARYGYTF
TRBV6-5	TRBJ1-2	.	.	TGTGCCACCCGGGACAATAACTATGGCTACACCTTC	CATRDNNYGYTF
TRBV7-2	TRBJ1-3	few	TRBD1	TGTGCCAGCAGCCCACAGGGGGTTACTGGAAACACCATATATTTT	CASSPQGVTGNTIYF
TRBV7-2	TRBJ2-5	.	.	TGTGCCAGCAGCTTAGTAACCGGGAAAGAGACCCAGTACTTC	CASSLVTGKETQYF
TRBV11-2	TRBJ2-7	.	.	TGTGCCAGCAGCTTAATGGAGGACCCCTCCTACGAGCAGTACTTC	CASSLMEDPSYEQYF
TRBV19	TRBJ2-2	.	TRBD1	TGTGCCAGTAGAGTAGGGACAGGGGGCGCCGGCGGGGAGCTGTTTTTT	CASRVGTGGAGGELFF
TRBV28	TRBJ2-2	few	TRBD1	TGTGCCAGCAGCCGAACAGGGGGGAACGGGGAGCTGTTTTTT	CASSRTGGNGELFF
TRBV5-1	TRBJ2-3	once	.	TGCGCCAGCAGCTGGACCTTGGCAGATACGCAGTATTTT	CASSWTLADTQYF
TRBV19	TRBJ2-3	few	.	TGTGCCAGTAGTATAGAGGGAGGTCGGAGATCTAGCACAGATACGCAGTATTTT	CASSIEGGRRSSTDTQYF
TRBV7-8	TRBJ2-7	few	.	TGTGCCAGCAGCTTAGGGTCTAGCGCTATCTCCTACGAGCAGTACTTC	CASSLGSSAISYEQYF
TRBV6-5	TRBJ2-2	.	.	TGTGCCAGCAGTCATGGGGTGGTTCGCACCGGGGAGCTGTTTTTT	CASSHGVVRTGELFF
TRBV6-4	TRBJ1-2	.	TRBD1	TGTGCCAGCAGTAAAAACCGACAGGGGTCAAATGGCTACACCTTC	CASSKNRQGSNGYTF
TRBV6-1	TRBJ1-1	medium-sized	.	TGTGCCAGCCAAGCGCTTACGGACACTGAAGCTTTCTTT	CASQALTDTEAFF
TRBV6-6	TRBJ1-5	.	.	TGTGCCAGCAGTTCCCCAGATCAGCCCCAGCATTTT	CASSSPDQPQHF
TRBV5-5	TRBJ2-3	.	TRBD2	TGTGCCAGCAGCCCGGGACTAGTTATCACAGATACGCAGTATTTT	CASSPGLVITDTQYF
TRBV10-3	TRBJ1-2	.	TRBD1	TGTGCCATCAGTGACGGCGGACAGGGAGAGACCTATGGCTACACCTTC	CAISDGGQGETYGYTF
TRBV5-8	TRBJ1-1	few	TRBD1	TGTGCCAGCAGCTATTCCACAGGGGGCCCCTCTGAAGCTTTCTTT	CASSYSTGGPSEAFF
TRBV6-6	TRBJ1-3	.	.	TGTGCCAGTTCCTTAGGCAGCTCTGGAAACACCATATATTTT	CASSLGSSGNTIYF
TRBV5-4	TRBJ2-1	.	TRBD2	TGTGCCAGCAGCCCTCGGACTAGCGGGGACAATGAGCAGTTCTTC	CASSPRTSGDNEQFF
TRBV9	TRBJ1-1	.	TRBD1	TGTGCCAGCAGCAATACAGGGGGCCCGATGAACACTGAAGCTTTCTTT	CASSNTGGPMNTEAFF
TRBV5-1	TRBJ1-3	.	.	TGCGCCAGCAGCTTGGATATCTCTGGAAACACCATATATTTT	CASSLDISGNTIYF
TRBV5-4	TRBJ2-3	.	.	TGTGCCAGCAGCCTGGCTGGGGGCGCAGATACGCAGTATTTT	CASSLAGGADTQYF
TRBV7-2	TRBJ2-3	.	.	TGTGCCAGCAGCTTAGCGAGAAGCGCGGCAGATACGCAGTATTTT	CASSLARSAADTQYF
TRBV5-8	TRBJ2-5	.	TRBD1	TGTGCCAGCAGATCCGGGACAGGGGAGACCCAGTACTTC	CASRSGTGETQYF
TRBV30	TRBJ1-1	many	.	TGTGCCTGGACCGGACAGCTGAACACTGAAGCTTTCTTT	CAWTGQLNTEAFF
TRBV28	TRBJ2-1	.	.	TGTGCCAGCAGTTTGTCCATCAGGCCCCCCACTCAGTTCTTC	CASSLSIRPPTQFF
TRBV7-2	TRBJ2-3	.	TRBD2	TGTGCCAGCAGCTTTTCAACCTTAGCGGGGAGCACAGATACGCAGTATTTT	CASSFSTLAGSTDTQYF
TRBV7-9	TRBJ1-4	.	.	TGTGCCAGCACGGATAATGAAAAACTGTTTTTT	CASTDNEKLFF
TRBV19	TRBJ1-1	.	.	TGTGCCAGTTCTGGCAGGACAGAGGGAACCTTCATGAACACTGAAGCTTTCTTT	CASSGRTEGTFMNTEAFF
TRBV11-2	TRBJ2-3	.	.	TGTGCCAGCAGCTTAGAACTTCTAGACACAGATACGCAGTATTTT	CASSLELLDTDTQYF
TRBV11-2	TRBJ2-5	.	.	TGTGCCAGCAGCTCGCAAGAGACCCAGTACTTC	CASSSQETQYF
TRBV28	TRBJ2-1	.	.	TGTGCCAGCACTCCTCGGGGCTTATACAATGAGCAGTTCTTC	CASTPRGLYNEQFF
TRBV25-1	TRBJ1-2	.	TRBD1	TGTGCCAGCACCCAGGGGGGGGTTCACACCTTC	CASTQGGVHTF
TRBV27	TRBJ2-2	few	.	TGTGCCAGCAGTTTGTCCCTCACCGGGGAGCTGTTTTTT	CASSLSLTGELFF
TRBV28	TRBJ1-2	.	.	TGTGCCAGCAGACCCGAGACCCTCCTGGGTGGCTACACCTTC	CASRPETLLGGYTF
TRBV6-1	TRBJ1-5	few	.	TGTGCCAGCAGTGAGCCGGGGACCGGGCAGCCCCAGCATTTT	CASSEPGTGQPQHF
TRBV2	TRBJ2-1	.	TRBD1	TGTGCCAGCAGCGCAGGGGGATGGCAGTTCTTC	CASSAGGWQFF
TRBV27	TRBJ1-2	medium-sized	.	TGTGCCAGCAGTCGACTGGGAACCAGTAAGAACTATGGCTACACCTTC	CASSRLGTSKNYGYTF
TRBV12-2	TRBJ1-5	medium-sized	.	TGTGCAAGTCGCTTTCAGGATAATCAGCCCCAGCATTTT	CASRFQDNQPQHF
TRBV14	TRBJ2-3	.	.	TGTGCCAGCAGCCAATGGGGAGTAGATACGCAGTATTTT	CASSQWGVDTQYF